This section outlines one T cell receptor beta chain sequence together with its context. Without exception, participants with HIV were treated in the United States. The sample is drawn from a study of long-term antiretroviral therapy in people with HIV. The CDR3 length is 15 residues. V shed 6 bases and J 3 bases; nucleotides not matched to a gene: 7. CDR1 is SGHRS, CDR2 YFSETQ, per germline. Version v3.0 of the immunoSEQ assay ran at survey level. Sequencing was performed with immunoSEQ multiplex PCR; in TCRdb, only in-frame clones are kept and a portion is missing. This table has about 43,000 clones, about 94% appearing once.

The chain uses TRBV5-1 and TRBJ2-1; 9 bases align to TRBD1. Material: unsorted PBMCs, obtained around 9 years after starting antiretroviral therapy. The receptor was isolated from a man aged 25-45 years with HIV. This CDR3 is CASNPGQGLYNEQFF. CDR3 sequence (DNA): TGCGCCAGCAACCCGGGACAGGGCCTCTACAATGAGCAGTTCTTC.